This TCR beta chain derives from a study of molecular identifiers for immune sequencing clone quantification. Naive CD8 T cells were sorted as CD8+CD4-CCR7+CD45RA+. Study findings and constraints: Identical TCR molecules sharing a barcode could underestimate highly expanded clone sizes.

With regard to this clonotype: The antigen remains undetermined.

Bulk TCR library preparation followed previously described methods with listed TCR primers. Each CDR3 protein is one row after TCRdb ran MiXCR on the PCR reads. The repertoire holds roughly 93,000 distinct CDR3 sequences, with around a quarter as singletons. With 1 base clipped from V and 8 bases from J, the junction kept 7 bases outside the gene matches. This CDR3 is built from 15 residues. The germline V gene has CDR1 GTSNPN and CDR2 SVGIG (reference sequence). The specimen was naive CD8+ T cells from blood, with Jurkat cell RNA spiked in. Subset indicated: FACS-sorted CD8+CD4-CCR7+CD45RA+ naive T cells. The sequence was collected from a human donor in good health. Some libraries in this study had Jurkat cell RNA spiked in. The rearrangement links TRBV30 to TRBJ2-1; 11 nucleotides agree with TRBD2. As DNA, the CDR3 is TGTGCCTGGAGTGGGTTGGGACTAGCGGTGGATGAGCAGTTCTTC. This sequence encodes CAWSGLGLAVDEQFF.